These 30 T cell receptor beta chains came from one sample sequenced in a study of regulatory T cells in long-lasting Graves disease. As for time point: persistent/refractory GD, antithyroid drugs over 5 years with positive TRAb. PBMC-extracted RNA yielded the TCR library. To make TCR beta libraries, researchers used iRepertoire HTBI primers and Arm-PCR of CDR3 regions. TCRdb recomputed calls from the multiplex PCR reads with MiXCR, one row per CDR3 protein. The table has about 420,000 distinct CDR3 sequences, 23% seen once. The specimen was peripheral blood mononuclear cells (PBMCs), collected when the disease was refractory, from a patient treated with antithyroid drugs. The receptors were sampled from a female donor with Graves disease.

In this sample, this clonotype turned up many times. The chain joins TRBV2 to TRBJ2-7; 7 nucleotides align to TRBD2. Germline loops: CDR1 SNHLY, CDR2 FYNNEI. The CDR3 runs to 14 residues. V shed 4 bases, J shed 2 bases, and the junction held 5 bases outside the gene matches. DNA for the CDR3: TGTGCCAGCAGTGGAACTAGCGTGACCTACGAGCAGTACTTC. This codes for CASSGTSVTYEQYF. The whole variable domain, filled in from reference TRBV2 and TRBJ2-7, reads EPEVTQTPSHQVTQMGQEVILRCVPISNHLYFYWYRQILGQKVEFLVSFYNNEISEKSEIFDDQFSVERPDGSNFTLKIRSTKLEDSAMYFCASSGTSVTYEQYFGPGTRLTVT.

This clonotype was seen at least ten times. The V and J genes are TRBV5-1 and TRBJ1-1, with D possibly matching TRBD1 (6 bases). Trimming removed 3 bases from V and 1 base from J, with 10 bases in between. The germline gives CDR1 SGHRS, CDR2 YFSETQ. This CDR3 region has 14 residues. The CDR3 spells CASSSGTTNTEAFF. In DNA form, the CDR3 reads TGCGCCAGCAGCTCCGGGACAACGAACACTGAAGCTTTCTTT.

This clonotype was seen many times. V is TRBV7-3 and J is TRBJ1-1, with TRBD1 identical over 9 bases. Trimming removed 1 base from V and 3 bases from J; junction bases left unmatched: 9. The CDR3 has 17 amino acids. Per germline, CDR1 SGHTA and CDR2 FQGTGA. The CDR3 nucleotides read TGTGCCAGCAGCTTAAGAGGAGGACAGGGGTTTCACACTGAAGCTTTCTTT. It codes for CASSLRGGQGFHTEAFF.

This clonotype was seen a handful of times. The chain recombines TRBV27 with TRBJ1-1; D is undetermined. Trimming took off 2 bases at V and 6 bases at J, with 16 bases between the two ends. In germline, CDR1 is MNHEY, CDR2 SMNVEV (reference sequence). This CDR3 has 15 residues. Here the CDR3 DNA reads TGTGCCAGCAGTTTAGTGCCGGGTATGAGGGCTGAAGCTTTCTTT. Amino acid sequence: CASSLVPGMRAEAFF.

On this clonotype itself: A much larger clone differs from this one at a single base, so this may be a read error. CDR3 loop: CASSPGRAKNIQYF. The CDR3 coding sequence is TGTGCCAGCAGTCCTGGGAGGGCCAAAAACATTCAGTACTTC. The chain carries TRBV28 and TRBJ2-4; a weak D match, TRBD2 (6 bases). Germline CDR1 MDHEN, CDR2 SYDVKM. CDR3 length equals 14 residues. Deletions cut 5 bases from V and 1 base from J, with 9 bases between.

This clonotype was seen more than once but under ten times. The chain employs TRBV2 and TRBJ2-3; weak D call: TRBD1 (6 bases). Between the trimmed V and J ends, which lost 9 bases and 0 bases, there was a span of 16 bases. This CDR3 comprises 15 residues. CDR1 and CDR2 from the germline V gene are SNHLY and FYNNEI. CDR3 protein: CASGQKRSSTDTQYF. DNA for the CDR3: TGTGCCAGTGGACAGAAACGCTCTAGCACAGATACGCAGTATTTT.

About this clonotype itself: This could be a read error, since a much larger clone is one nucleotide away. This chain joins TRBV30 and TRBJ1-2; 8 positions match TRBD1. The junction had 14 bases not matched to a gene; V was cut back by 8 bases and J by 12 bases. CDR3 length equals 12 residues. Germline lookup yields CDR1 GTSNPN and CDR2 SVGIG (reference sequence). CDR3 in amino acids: CARYQGAGGHTF. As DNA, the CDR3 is TGTGCCCGTTACCAGGGGGCGGGGGGCCACACCTTC. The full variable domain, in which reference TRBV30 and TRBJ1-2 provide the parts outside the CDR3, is SQTIHQWPATLVQPVGSPLSLECTVEGTSNPNLYWYRQAAGRGLQLLFYSVGIGQISSEVPQNLSASRPQDRQFILSSKKLLLSDSGFYLCARYQGAGGHTFGSGTRLTVV.

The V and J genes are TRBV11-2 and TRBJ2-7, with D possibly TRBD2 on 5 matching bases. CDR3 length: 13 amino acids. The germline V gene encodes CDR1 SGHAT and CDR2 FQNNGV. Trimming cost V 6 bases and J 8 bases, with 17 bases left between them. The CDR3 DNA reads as TGTGCCAGCAGGGGAGCGGAGAGACATCAGCAGTACTTC. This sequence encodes CASRGAERHQQYF.

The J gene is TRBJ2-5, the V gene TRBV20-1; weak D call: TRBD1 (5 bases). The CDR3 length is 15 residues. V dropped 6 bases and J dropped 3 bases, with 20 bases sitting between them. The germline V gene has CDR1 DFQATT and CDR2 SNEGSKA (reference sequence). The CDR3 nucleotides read TGCAGTGCCACCATCAGGGTTGGATTAGAAGAGACCCAGTACTTC. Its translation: CSATIRVGLEETQYF.

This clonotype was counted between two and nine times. In DNA form, the CDR3 reads TGTGCCAGCAGTTTCCCGGTAGCGGGACCCAACACCGGGGAGCTGTTTTTT. Encoded protein: CASSFPVAGPNTGELFF. V usage is TRBV28 and J usage is TRBJ2-2; 8 bases line up with TRBD2. The length of the CDR3 is 17 residues. V was clipped by 3 bases and J by 2 bases; unmatched bases: 8. Germline V gene lookup returns CDR1 MDHEN and CDR2 SYDVKM.

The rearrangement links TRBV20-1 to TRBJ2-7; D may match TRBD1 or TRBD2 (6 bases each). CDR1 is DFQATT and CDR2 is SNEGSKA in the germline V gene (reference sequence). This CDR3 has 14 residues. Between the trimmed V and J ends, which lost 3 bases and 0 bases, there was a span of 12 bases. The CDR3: CSASKGGSSYEQYF. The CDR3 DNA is TGCAGTGCTAGTAAGGGGGGCAGCTCCTACGAGCAGTACTTC.

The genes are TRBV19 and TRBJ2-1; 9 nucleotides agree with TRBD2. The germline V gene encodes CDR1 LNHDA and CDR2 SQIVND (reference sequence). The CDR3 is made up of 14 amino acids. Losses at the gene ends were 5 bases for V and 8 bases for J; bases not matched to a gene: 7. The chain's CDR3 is CASSRREGRDEQFF. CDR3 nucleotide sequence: TGTGCCAGTAGTCGGCGGGAGGGCCGGGATGAGCAGTTCTTC. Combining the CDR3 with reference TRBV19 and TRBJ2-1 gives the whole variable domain DGGITQSPKYLFRKEGQNVTLSCEQNLNHDAMYWYRQDPGQGLRLIYYSQIVNDFQKGDIAEGYSVSREKKESFPLTVTSAQKNPTAFYLCASSRREGRDEQFFGPGTRLTVL.

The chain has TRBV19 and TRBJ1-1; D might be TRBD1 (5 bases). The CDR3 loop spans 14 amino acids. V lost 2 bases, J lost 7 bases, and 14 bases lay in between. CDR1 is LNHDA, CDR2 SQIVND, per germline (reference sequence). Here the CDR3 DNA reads TGTGCCAGTAGTATAAACCGAGGGGTGGGTGAAGCTTTCTTT. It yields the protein CASSINRGVGEAFF.

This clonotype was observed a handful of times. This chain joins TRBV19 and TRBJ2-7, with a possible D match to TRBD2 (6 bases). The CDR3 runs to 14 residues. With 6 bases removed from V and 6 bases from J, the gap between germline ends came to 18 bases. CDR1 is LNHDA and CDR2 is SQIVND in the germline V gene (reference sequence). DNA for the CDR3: TGTGCCAGTAGCGACGGGGGTGCCTCCCTCGAGCAGTACTTC. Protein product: CASSDGGASLEQYF.

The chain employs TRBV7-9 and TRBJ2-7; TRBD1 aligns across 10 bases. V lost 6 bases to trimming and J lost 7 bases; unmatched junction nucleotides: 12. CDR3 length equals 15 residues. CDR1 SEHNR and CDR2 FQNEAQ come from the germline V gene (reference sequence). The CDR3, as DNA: TGTGCCAGCAGTAAATCCGGGACAGGGGAAGGGGAGCAGTACTTC. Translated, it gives CASSKSGTGEGEQYF. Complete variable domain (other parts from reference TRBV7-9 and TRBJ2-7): DTGVSQNPRHKITKRGQNVTFRCDPISEHNRLYWYRQTLGQGPEFLTYFQNEAQLEKSRLLSDRFSAERPKGSFSTLEIQRTEQGDSAMYLCASSKSGTGEGEQYFGPGTRLTVT.

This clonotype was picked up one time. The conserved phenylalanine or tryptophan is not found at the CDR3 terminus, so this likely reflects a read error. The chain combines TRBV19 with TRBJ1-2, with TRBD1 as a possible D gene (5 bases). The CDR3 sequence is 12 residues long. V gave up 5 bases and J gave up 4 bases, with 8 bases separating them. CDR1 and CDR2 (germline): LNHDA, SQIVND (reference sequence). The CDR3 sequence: CASSPGTYGYTL. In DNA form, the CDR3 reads TGTGCCAGTAGTCCCGGGACCTATGGCTACACCCTC.

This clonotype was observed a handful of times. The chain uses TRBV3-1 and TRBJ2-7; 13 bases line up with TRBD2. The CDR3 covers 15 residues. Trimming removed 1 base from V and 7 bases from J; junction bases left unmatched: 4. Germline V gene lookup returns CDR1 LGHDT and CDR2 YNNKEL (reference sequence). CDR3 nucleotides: TGTGCCAGCAGCCAAGGGACTAGCGGGAGCTCTGAGCAGTACTTC. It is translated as CASSQGTSGSSEQYF.

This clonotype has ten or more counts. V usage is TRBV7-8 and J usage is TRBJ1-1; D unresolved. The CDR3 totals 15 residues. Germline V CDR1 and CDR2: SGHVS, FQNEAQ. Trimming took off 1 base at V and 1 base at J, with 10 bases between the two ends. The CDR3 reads CASSLVMLENTEAFF. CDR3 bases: TGTGCCAGCAGCTTAGTTATGCTTGAGAACACTGAAGCTTTCTTT.

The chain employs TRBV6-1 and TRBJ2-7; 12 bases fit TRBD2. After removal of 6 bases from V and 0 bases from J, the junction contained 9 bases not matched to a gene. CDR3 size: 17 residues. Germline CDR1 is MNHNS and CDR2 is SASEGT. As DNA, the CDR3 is TGTGCCAGCAGCAGGGGGACTAGCGGGTCGATCTCCTACGAGCAGTACTTC. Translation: CASSRGTSGSISYEQYF.

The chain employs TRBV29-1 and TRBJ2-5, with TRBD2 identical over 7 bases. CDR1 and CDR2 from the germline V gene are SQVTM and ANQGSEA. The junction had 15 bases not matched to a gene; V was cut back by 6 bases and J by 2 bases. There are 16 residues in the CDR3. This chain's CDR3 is CSVTLGGLGMQETQYF. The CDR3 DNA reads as TGCAGCGTCACACTTGGTGGACTAGGGATGCAAGAGACCCAGTACTTC.

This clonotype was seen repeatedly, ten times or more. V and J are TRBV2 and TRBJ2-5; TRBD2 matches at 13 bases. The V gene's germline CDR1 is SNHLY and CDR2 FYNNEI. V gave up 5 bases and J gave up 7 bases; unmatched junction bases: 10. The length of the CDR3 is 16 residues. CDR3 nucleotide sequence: TGTGCCAGCAGTTCTGCGACTAGCGGGGGGTCGGGGACCCAGTACTTC. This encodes CASSSATSGGSGTQYF.

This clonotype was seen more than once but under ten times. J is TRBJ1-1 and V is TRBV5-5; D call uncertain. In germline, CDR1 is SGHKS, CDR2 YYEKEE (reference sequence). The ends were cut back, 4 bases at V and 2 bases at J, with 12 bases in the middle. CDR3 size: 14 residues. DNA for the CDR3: TGTGCCAGCAGCCCCGGGTCGATCAACACTGAAGCTTTCTTT. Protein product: CASSPGSINTEAFF. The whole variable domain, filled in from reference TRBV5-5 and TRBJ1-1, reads DAGVTQSPTHLIKTRGQQVTLRCSPISGHKSVSWYQQVLGQGPQFIFQYYEKEERGRGNFPDRFSARQFPNYSSELNVNALLLGDSALYLCASSPGSINTEAFFGQGTRLTVV.

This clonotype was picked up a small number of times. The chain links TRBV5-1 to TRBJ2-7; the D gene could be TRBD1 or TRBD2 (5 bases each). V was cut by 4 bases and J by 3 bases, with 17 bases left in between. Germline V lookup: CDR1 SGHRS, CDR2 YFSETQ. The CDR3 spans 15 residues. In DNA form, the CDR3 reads TGCGCCAGCAGCCCGGACGGGACGACGCTCTACGAGCAGTACTTC. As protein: CASSPDGTTLYEQYF.

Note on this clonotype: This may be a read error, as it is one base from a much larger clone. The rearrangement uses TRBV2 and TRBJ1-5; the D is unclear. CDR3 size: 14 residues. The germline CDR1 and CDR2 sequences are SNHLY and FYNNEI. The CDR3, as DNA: TGTGCCAGCAGCCTGGACGTCCAGAATCAGCCCCGGCATTTT. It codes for CASSLDVQNQPRHF.

CDR3 DNA sequence: TGCAGTGCTCTCGGGGGTTTCAGCGGGAGGAGGGTTGGGGAGACCCAGTACTTC. It encodes CSALGGFSGRRVGETQYF. The chain employs TRBV20-1 and TRBJ2-5; 9 positions agree with TRBD2. There are 18 residues in the CDR3. Germline CDR1 reads DFQATT; CDR2 reads SNEGSKA (reference sequence). Trimming removed 5 bases from V and 5 bases from J; junction bases left unmatched: 21.

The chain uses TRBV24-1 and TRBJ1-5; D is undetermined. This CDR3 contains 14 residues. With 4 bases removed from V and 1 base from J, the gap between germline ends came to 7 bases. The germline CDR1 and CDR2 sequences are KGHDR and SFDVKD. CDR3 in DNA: TGTGCCACCAGTGAAGGATCCAGCAATCAGCCCCAGCATTTT. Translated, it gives CATSEGSSNQPQHF.

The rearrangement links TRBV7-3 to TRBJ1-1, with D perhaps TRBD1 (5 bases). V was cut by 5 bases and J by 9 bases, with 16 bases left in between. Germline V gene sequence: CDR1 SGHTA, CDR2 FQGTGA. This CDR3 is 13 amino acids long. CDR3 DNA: TGTGCCAGCAGCCCAGGTCGGACACTACAAGCTTTCTTT. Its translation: CASSPGRTLQAFF.

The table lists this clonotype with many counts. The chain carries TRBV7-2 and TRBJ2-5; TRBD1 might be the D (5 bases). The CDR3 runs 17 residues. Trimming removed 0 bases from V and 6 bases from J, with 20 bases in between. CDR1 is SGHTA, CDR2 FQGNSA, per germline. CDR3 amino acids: CASSLAPPGHAAQTQYF. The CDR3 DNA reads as TGTGCCAGCAGCTTAGCGCCCCCAGGGCACGCGGCCCAGACCCAGTACTTC.

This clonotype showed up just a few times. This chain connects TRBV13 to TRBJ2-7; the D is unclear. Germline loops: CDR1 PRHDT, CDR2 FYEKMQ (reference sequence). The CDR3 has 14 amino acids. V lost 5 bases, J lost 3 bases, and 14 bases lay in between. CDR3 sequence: CASSPPGVYYEQYF. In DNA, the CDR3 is TGTGCCAGCAGCCCCCCGGGCGTTTACTACGAGCAGTACTTC.

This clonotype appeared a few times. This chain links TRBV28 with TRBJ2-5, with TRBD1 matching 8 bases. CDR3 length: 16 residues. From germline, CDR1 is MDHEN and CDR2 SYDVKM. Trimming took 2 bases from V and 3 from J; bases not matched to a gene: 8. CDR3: CASSLSGQGYEETQYF. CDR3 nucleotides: TGTGCCAGCAGTTTAAGTGGACAGGGTTATGAAGAGACCCAGTACTTC.